These T cell receptor beta chains were read from a single sample in a study of blood T cells in healthy people across ages. MiXCR, run by TCRdb on the 5' RACE reads, gives a single entry per CDR3 protein. Of some 930,000 distinct CDR3 sequences listed, about 29% are singletons. These data were also filed under a second study, of T cells of mothers and their children.

The source material was blood. Receptors originate from a woman aged 40 to 50 in good health. Both conserved end residues are part of each CDR3. A D gene is named only where the DNA matches it firmly. The size entry is marked missing in some rows and otherwise reads once, few, many or a size class.

length | size | J | D | V | DNA | CDR3
14 | few | TRBJ1-6 | NA | TRBV20-1 | TGCAGTGCTAGGGTTTCGTTGGATAATTCACCCCTCCACTTT | CSARVSLDNSPLHF
18 | many | TRBJ2-7 | NA | TRBV4-3 | TGCGCCAGCAGCCACGGAGCGAGTCCGGAAAGATTCTCCTACGAGCAGTACTTC | CASSHGASPERFSYEQYF
16 | NA | TRBJ2-5 | NA | TRBV6-1 | TGTGCCAGCAGTCGGTATGGTCAGCGAACCCAAGAGACCCAGTACTTC | CASSRYGQRTQETQYF
14 | NA | TRBJ2-7 | TRBD1 | TRBV7-2 | TGTGCCAGCAGCTTCGAGACAGGGGCCTACGAGCAGTACTTC | CASSFETGAYEQYF
17 | few | TRBJ2-5 | TRBD1 | TRBV7-3 | TGTGCCAGCAGCTTAATCGGGACAGCCCCGACGGGGGAGACCCAGTACTTC | CASSLIGTAPTGETQYF
14 | many | TRBJ2-7 | TRBD2 | TRBV20-1 | TGCAGTGCTAGTGGATATGATGGGCCGGGGGGGCAGTACTTC | CSASGYDGPGGQYF
19 | NA | TRBJ2-3 | TRBD2 | TRBV12-3/TRBV12-4 | TGTGCCAGCAGTCCTACCAACTTTAGACTAGCGGAAGACACAGATACGCAGTATTTT | CASSPTNFRLAEDTDTQYF
14 | many | TRBJ2-5 | NA | TRBV4-1 | TGCGCCAGCAGCCAAGAGGGCGGTTATGAGACCCAGTACTTC | CASSQEGGYETQYF
17 | NA | TRBJ1-5 | NA | TRBV5-5 | TGTGCCAGCAGCTTGCTAGGGGGGCGGTATAGCAATCAGCCCCAGCATTTT | CASSLLGGRYSNQPQHF
14 | NA | TRBJ1-1 | TRBD1 | TRBV5-1 | TGCGCCAGCAGCCTGACAGGGGCGGACTCTGAAGCTTTCTTT | CASSLTGADSEAFF
16 | few | TRBJ2-1 | TRBD2 | TRBV28 | TGTGCCAGCAGGGGGGCTAGCGGGGGGGCCTACAATGAGCAGTTCTTC | CASRGASGGAYNEQFF
13 | many | TRBJ2-4 | NA | TRBV28 | TGTGCCAGCAGTTTGACATACAGCAACATTCAGTACTTC | CASSLTYSNIQYF
15 | few | TRBJ2-2 | TRBD1 | TRBV24-1 | TGTGCCACCAATTCCGGGACAGGGGTGACCGGGGAGCTGTTTTTT | CATNSGTGVTGELFF
13 | many | TRBJ1-2 | TRBD1 | TRBV7-3 | TGTGCCAGCAGTCTCGGGACAGACCATTCTTACACCTTC | CASSLGTDHSYTF
14 | once | TRBJ2-5 | TRBD2 | TRBV5-1 | TGCGCCAGCAGCTTGGAATCGGGGGGAGAGACCCAGTACTTC | CASSLESGGETQYF
16 | many | TRBJ2-7 | TRBD1 | TRBV7-2 | TGTGCCAGCAGCTTAGACGGGACAGGGGGGACCTACGAGCAGTACTTC | CASSLDGTGGTYEQYF
17 | few | TRBJ2-1 | TRBD2 | TRBV4-1 | TGCGCCAGCAGCCAGCGGACTAGCGCGATTCTTTACAATGAGCAGTTCTTC | CASSQRTSAILYNEQFF
13 | few | TRBJ1-1 | NA | TRBV7-8 | TGTGCCAGCTCACCCCATACGAACACTGAAGCTTTCTTT | CASSPHTNTEAFF
16 | NA | TRBJ1-2 | TRBD1 | TRBV12-3/TRBV12-4 | TGTGCCAGCAGTTTAGACGGACAGGGGATTAACTATGGCTACACCTTC | CASSLDGQGINYGYTF
14 | many | TRBJ1-6 | NA | TRBV7-2 | TGTGCCAGCAGCACGGACCCTTATAATTCACCCCTCCACTTT | CASSTDPYNSPLHF
21 | NA | TRBJ2-1 | NA | TRBV7-3 | TGTGCCAGCAGCTTATTAGTGGGGGCGACTATTCAAGCTAGGGTGTACAATGAGCAGTTCTTC | CASSLLVGATIQARVYNEQFF
15 | NA | TRBJ2-1 | NA | TRBV28 | TGTGCCAGCAGTTTCGACGTGGGATCTGGGAATGAGCAGTTCTTC | CASSFDVGSGNEQFF
12 | NA | TRBJ2-5 | NA | TRBV12-3/TRBV12-4 | TGTGCCAGCAGTCGAACAGGGTTTGAGCAGTACTTC | CASSRTGFEQYF
15 | few | TRBJ1-5 | NA | TRBV5-1 | TGCGCCAGCAGCTTGGTTGGGGGGCAAGGTCAGCCCCAGCATTTT | CASSLVGGQGQPQHF
13 | NA | TRBJ2-7 | NA | TRBV7-9 | TGTGCCAGCAGCCATGACGCTGGTTACGAGCAGTACTTC | CASSHDAGYEQYF
15 | NA | TRBJ2-3 | NA | TRBV5-1 | TGCGCCAGCAGCAGGACGGAGGACCTCACAGATACGCAGTATTTT | CASSRTEDLTDTQYF
14 | few | TRBJ1-2 | NA | TRBV5-1 | TGCGCCAGCAGCTTCGAGGGTGTAGTAGCGGGCTACACCTTC | CASSFEGVVAGYTF
13 | NA | TRBJ1-1 | NA | TRBV28 | TGTGCCAGCGGACGACAGAGGAACACTGAAGCTTTCTTT | CASGRQRNTEAFF
17 | NA | TRBJ2-1 | TRBD1 | TRBV7-8 | TGTGCCAGCAGCCCTGTCCGGGACAGGGGAACCTACAATGAGCAGTTCTTC | CASSPVRDRGTYNEQFF
15 | few | TRBJ2-5 | TRBD1 | TRBV28 | TGTGCCAGCAGATCTCTTACAGGGGACGCGGAGACCCAGTACTTC | CASRSLTGDAETQYF
14 | NA | TRBJ2-1 | TRBD2 | TRBV20-1 | TGCAGTGCTAGGCGGGGGGCGCGAAAGTGGGAGCAGTTCTTC | CSARRGARKWEQFF
15 | NA | TRBJ2-1 | TRBD2 | TRBV13 | TGTGCCAGCAGCTCATCCGGGACTAGGGGTAATGAGCAGTTCTTC | CASSSSGTRGNEQFF
13 | few | TRBJ1-2 | TRBD1 | TRBV28 | TGTGCCAGCACCCTAGGACAGGACTATGGCTACACCTTC | CASTLGQDYGYTF
15 | NA | TRBJ1-2 | NA | TRBV3-1 | TGTGCCAGCAGGCGCTTCCGGACAGATGTCTATGGCTACACCTTC | CASRRFRTDVYGYTF
12 | NA | TRBJ2-3 | NA | TRBV10-3 | TGTGCCATCAGCGAGGCATCGGATACGCAGTATTTT | CAISEASDTQYF
17 | NA | TRBJ2-1 | NA | TRBV2 | TGTGCCAGCAGTGAGTGGCCCGGGGAGAGCTCCTACAATGAGCAGTTCTTC | CASSEWPGESSYNEQFF
13 | NA | TRBJ2-7 | NA | TRBV29-1 | TGCAGCATCGTCCGACAGAAGGGCCACGAGCAGTACTTC | CSIVRQKGHEQYF
12 | many | TRBJ2-7 | NA | TRBV14 | TGTGCCAGCAGCGCAAGTCCCTCCGAGCAGTACTTC | CASSASPSEQYF
12 | few | TRBJ1-2 | NA | TRBV28 | TGTGCCAGCAGTTTATCCGCGGTTGGCTACACCTTC | CASSLSAVGYTF
17 | NA | TRBJ1-2 | NA | TRBV7-2 | TGTGCCAGCAGCTTCTCAGTCCCACCGTGGGGGGCAAGTGGCTACACCTTC | CASSFSVPPWGASGYTF
14 | NA | TRBJ1-1 | NA | TRBV18 | TGTGCCAGCTCCCCACCCCTACTGAACACTGAAACTTTCTTT | CASSPPLLNTETFF